This T cell receptor beta chain originates from a study of PD-L1 blockade in urothelial cancer (dated by TCRdb to the late 2010s). Turning to the overall study: All patients started therapy in about 2014 and received atezolizumab 1,200 mg intravenously every 3 weeks. Blood samples yielded a median of 141,255 T cells and more than 80,000 unique TCRs, with median clonality roughly 0.085. Nine patients achieved durable clinical benefit and approximately 20 did not. Around 29 patients had pretreatment blood TCR-seq, some 25 had at least one posttreatment blood collection, and some 25 had tumor TCR-seq. Durable clinical benefit meant progression-free survival longer than 6 months, and TCR features were also tested against progression-free and overall survival. Pretreatment tumor samples, along with matched peripheral blood serially collected before and after atezolizumab treatment, were subjected to TCR sequencing. In the same patients, pretreatment tumors underwent whole exome sequencing and RNA sequencing in addition to TCR sequencing. About 90% of the roughly 29 patients were males with bladder-origin urothelial cancer, and about 65% of the 29 reported a prior smoking history. Blood samples were analyzed at two time points: 3 weeks after treatment start (second dose) and 6 weeks after treatment start. An ECOG performance status of 0 or 1 was recorded for the patients, and 0 to 3 prior chemotherapy regimens had been received by the patients. Somatic, immune and clinical correlates of response to PD-L1 blockade with atezolizumab in urothelial cancer were the focus of an exploratory multi-omic analysis.

Points on this clone: Its binding antigen is unknown. Per-base quality was not reported, and no clone a single base away is much larger than it.

The time point label of this sample denotes: pretreatment peripheral blood. A total of some 30 patients with locally advanced or metastatic urothelial carcinoma, treated at Memorial Sloan Kettering on a trial protocol, made up the cohort. Peripheral blood mononuclear cells were collected from each patient pretreatment and during treatment, giving between 1 and 8 total time points per patient. The Qiagen DNeasy Blood extraction kit was used to purify genomic DNA from total PBMCs and from tumor samples. PBMCs were collected pretreatment and during treatment and were isolated and stored as previously described. The full study reports these points: Because the sample size was small (n of about 30) and many of the analyses were exploratory, the results are meant to be hypothesis-generating. At 3 weeks after the start of treatment, tumor-associated TCR clones in peripheral blood had expanded more in patients with durable benefit (n ≈ 23, p = 0.022). A pretreatment peripheral blood TCR clonality below the median was linked to improved progression-free and overall survival.

CDR1 and CDR2, looked up from the germline V gene, are SNHLY and FYNNEI. CDR3 length: 13 amino acids, cysteine to phenylalanine. The sequence is cut down to CDR3 DNA, 39 bases in frame from base 1. Trimming costs V 5 bases and J 4 bases, and their ends lie 11 bases apart. Each PCR received spiked-in synthetic TCR analog templates so that absolute template abundance could be estimated from read counts. The immunoSEQ assay was used to amplify TCRbeta CDR3 regions from genomic DNA with bias-controlled V and J gene primers. Sequencing of rearranged TCRbeta segments was performed at approximately 20X coverage. The published analysis was carried out like this. Clustering was used to correct sequencing errors, and CDR3s were annotated against IMGT to assign V, D and J genes. Downstream analyses used only productive TCRbeta rearrangements, leaving out any out-of-frame or stop-codon sequences. Clonality was computed as one minus Shannon entropy normalized by the log of the number of unique productive sequences. Fisher's exact test with Benjamini-Hochberg correction, at a threshold of adjusted p below 0.01, was used to find clones that differed between time points or between blood and tumor. TCRdb holds this immuneACCESS table with in-frame rearrangements only. Some clones are missing; in checked studies, unresolved V genes explain under half, and the rest has no known cause. Clone size and V and J calls were adopted from that table, with D and trimming inferred from the DNA. The sample has about 95,000 clones on record, 90% of them singletons. The leading ten clones occupy approximately 1.5% of the sample.

The receptor comes from a man in his 60s with urothelial cancer. Here the sequenced sample was PBMCs, taken around atezolizumab (anti-PD-L1) treatment. Rearrangement joined TRBV2 to TRBJ2-5, and the D gene may be TRBD1, 6 bases matching. The CDR3 region: CASSQQGTETQYF. DNA sequence: TGTGCCAGCAGTCAACAGGGTACAGAGACCCAGTACTTC.